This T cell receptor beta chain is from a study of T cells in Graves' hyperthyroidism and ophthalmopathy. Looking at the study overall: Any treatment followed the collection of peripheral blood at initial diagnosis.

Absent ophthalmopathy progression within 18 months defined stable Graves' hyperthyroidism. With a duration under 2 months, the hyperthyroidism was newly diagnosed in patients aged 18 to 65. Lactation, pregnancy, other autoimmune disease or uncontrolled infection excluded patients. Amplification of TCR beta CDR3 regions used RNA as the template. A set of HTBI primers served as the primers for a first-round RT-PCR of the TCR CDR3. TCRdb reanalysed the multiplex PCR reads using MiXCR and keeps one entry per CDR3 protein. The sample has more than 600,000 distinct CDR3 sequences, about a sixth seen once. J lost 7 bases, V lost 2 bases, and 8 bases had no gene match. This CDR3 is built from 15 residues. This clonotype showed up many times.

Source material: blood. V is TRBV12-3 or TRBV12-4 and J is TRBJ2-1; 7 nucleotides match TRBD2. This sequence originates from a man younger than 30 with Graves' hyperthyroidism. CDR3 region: CASSLTLAEVNEQFF. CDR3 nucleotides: TGTGCCAGCAGTTTAACGCTAGCGGAGGTAAATGAGCAGTTCTTC.